Listed below are T cell receptor beta chains from one sample, sequenced in a study of blood T cell repertoires in COVID-19. The table came from immunoSEQ multiplex PCR; TCRdb's copy has only in-frame clones and leaves some out. The sample yields roughly 180,000 clones, about 88% seen once. Sequencing was carried out using peripheral blood. All receptors come from a woman in her forties or fifties with COVID-19, enrolled during active disease. The conserved cysteine and the conserved F or W are not part of the CDR3 here. Fields, in order: clone size, V gene, J gene, D gene, CDR3 protein. The D gene is left open where the match is weak. Clone size appears in some rows only: once, few, many, or a class for an expanded clone.

-	TRBV18	TRBJ1-5	-	ASSGGGGIRSNQPQH
-	TRBV2	TRBJ1-4	-	ASSEAAQSNEKLF
-	TRBV9	TRBJ1-1	-	ASSPSAGPTEAF
-	TRBV7-9	TRBJ1-6	TRBD1	ASSSTTGSSYNSPLH
-	TRBV5-5	TRBJ1-6	-	ASSPKGENSPLH
-	TRBV5-4	TRBJ2-3	-	ASTLKATGGADTQY
-	TRBV11-3	TRBJ1-1	-	ASSLDWTVMNTEAF
-	TRBV5-1	TRBJ2-7	TRBD1	ASSLGQGPYEQY
-	TRBV12-5	TRBJ1-5	-	ASGLRGREDQPQH
-	TRBV5-1	TRBJ2-7	TRBD1	ASSLMGQGLAHEQY
-	TRBV28	TRBJ2-5	-	ASSFENQETQY
-	TRBV2	TRBJ2-7	TRBD2	ASIQRGASSYEQY
-	TRBV13	TRBJ2-7	TRBD2	ASSLGLAGLPYEQY
once	TRBV11-2	TRBJ1-5	-	ASSYSGPVNQPQH
-	TRBV2	TRBJ1-6	-	ASSYRLTDSPLH
-	TRBV5-1	TRBJ2-5	-	ASSLAAGEETQY
-	TRBV11-2	TRBJ1-1	TRBD1	ASSLTGDTEAF
few	TRBV18	TRBJ2-1	TRBD2	ASSPGGTYNEQF
few	TRBV5-4	TRBJ1-6	-	ASSPWEEGHSPLH
-	TRBV19	TRBJ2-3	TRBD2	ASSSPSGGLTNTQY
-	TRBV18	TRBJ2-7	-	ASSLLLNEQY
-	TRBV27	TRBJ2-7	TRBD1	ASSNRDRVS
once	TRBV27	TRBJ2-5	-	ASSLSLGGGETQY
-	TRBV2	TRBJ1-3	-	ASSANRVGTGNTIY
-	TRBV11-3	TRBJ2-7	TRBD1	ASSTGGQVYEQY
-	TRBV12-3/TRBV12-4	TRBJ1-2	TRBD1	ASSPGQHYGYT
-	TRBV19	TRBJ2-3	-	ASTSTVADTQY
-	TRBV11-1	TRBJ1-6	-	ASGPAGVESSPLH
-	TRBV15	TRBJ1-4	-	ATSRVSGVNEKLF
-	TRBV12-3/TRBV12-4	TRBJ1-3	-	ASSFLGNTIY
-	TRBV6-6	TRBJ1-3	-	ASTTGSSGNTIY
-	TRBV6-5	TRBJ1-1	TRBD1	ASRRTGGPVAF
-	TRBV5-1	TRBJ1-5	TRBD1	ASSSGTANQPQH
once	TRBV7-8	TRBJ1-1	-	ASSSDRRNEAF
-	TRBV19	TRBJ2-7	-	ASSSTRESYEQY
-	TRBV4-3	TRBJ2-3	-	ASSQMVLATGDTQY
-	TRBV19	TRBJ2-1	TRBD1	ASSSDRGVRNEQF
-	TRBV2	TRBJ2-6	-	ASSWQFSGANVLT
-	TRBV4-3	TRBJ2-7	-	ASSQGASYEQY
-	TRBV2	TRBJ2-2	TRBD2	ASSLSGGVAGYTGELF
-	TRBV7-8	TRBJ2-2	-	ASSLGPTGLAGELF
-	TRBV15	TRBJ1-2	-	ATSKGVGRSYGYT
-	TRBV9	TRBJ2-1	TRBD2	ASSRRGGDEQF
-	TRBV19	TRBJ2-2	TRBD1	ASSTGQGSTGELF
-	TRBV12-3/TRBV12-4	TRBJ2-3	TRBD2	ASRWTSADTQY
-	TRBV19	TRBJ1-6	-	ASSIMSWAANSPLH
-	TRBV12-3/TRBV12-4	TRBJ1-6	-	ASSFQLNSPLH